This TCR beta chain was sequenced for a study of immune heterogeneity within non-small cell lung tumors. Study results and caveats: High-frequency T-cell receptor beta clonotypes were largely distinct between individual patients. Different tumor locations in one patient shared dominant CDR3 beta clonotypes yet harbored unique high-frequency clones. Local tumor mutational burden showed a correlation with local T-cell clonality that was moderate but significant (R roughly 0.3).

Germline CDR1 is SGDLS and CDR2 is YYNGEE. This CDR3 is 14 amino acids long. With 1 base removed from V and 4 bases from J, the gap between germline ends came to 11 bases. In the case of this clonotype: Its antigen is unidentified.

The TCR beta CDR3 region underwent multiplex PCR amplification with 32 V and 13 J primers. One entry per CDR3 protein, called by TCRdb with MiXCR from the multiplex PCR reads. Of over 10,000 distinct CDR3 sequences in the sample, about a quarter were seen once. Each sample used approximately 550 ng of genomic DNA from bulk tumor tissue. While surgery was under way, several biopsies spaced far apart were taken per primary tumor. Curative operations were performed on patients who had untreated, newly diagnosed non-small cell lung cancer. Sample donors consisted of newly diagnosed non-small cell lung cancer patients who were undergoing surgery with curative intent.

The sample was lung tumor tissue. This receptor was obtained from a man aged 50 to 60 with non-small cell lung cancer. This chain links TRBV9 with TRBJ2-5; D uncertain. The CDR3: CASSVKPLAETQYF. For the CDR3, the DNA is TGTGCCAGCAGCGTAAAGCCCCTCGCAGAGACCCAGTACTTC.